This entry concerns a single T cell receptor beta chain. Its target is not known. Clones were read by immunoSEQ multiplex PCR, and TCRdb kept only the in-frame ones, dropping some. Here the sample spans some 80,000 clones, 90% to 95% being singletons. Per germline, CDR1 MNHEY and CDR2 SVGAGI. The CDR3 has 15 residues. Trimming pared 4 bases from V and 5 bases from J, leaving 17 bases between. The sample belongs to a study of cytomegalovirus exposure and HLA in healthy donors. Study-level results: The tendency of first-cohort TCR clusters to co-occur in the 100 to 150 validation repertoires emerged from a later analysis. Rarity held for most TCR sequences, but there were some public TCRs that occurred in many donors.

The TCR sequence derives from a young woman in good health and CMV-seronegative. The sequencing input was PBMCs. This chain joins TRBV6-5 and TRBJ1-2; unclear D gene. CDR3 amino acids: CASSWSLGRVYGYTF. CDR3 nucleotide sequence: TGTGCCAGCAGTTGGTCCCTCGGGAGAGTATATGGCTACACCTTC.